A single T cell receptor (beta chain) is shown here with its context. This sample is part of a study of CD8 T cells in Susac syndrome. Random hexamers were used to reverse transcribe an amount of about 0.5 to 1 ug RNA. TCR beta CDR3 was amplified by immunoSEQ multiplex PCR. This amplification extended across 54 Vbeta and 13 Jbeta segments. TCRdb redid the calling of the immunoSEQ multiplex PCR reads with MiXCR, one entry per CDR3 protein. The data hold 200,000 or so distinct CDR3 sequences, with around 96% observed a single time. Sequencing of TCR beta drew on CD8+ and CD4+ T cells from blood. The multiple sclerosis control group was made up of treatment-naive patients with stable or active relapsing-remitting disease. Germline CDR1 and CDR2: KGHSH and LQKENI. The V gene lost 3 bases and the J gene lost 7 bases, with 16 bases spanning the gap. The CDR3 length is 14 residues.

This chain connects TRBV18 to TRBJ2-7; D may match TRBD1 or TRBD2 (6 bases each). This clonotype was sampled from a human donor with multiple sclerosis. Material for sequencing was CD4+ T cells from PBMCs. CDR3 DNA sequence: TGTGCCAGCTCACCTACCGCACAGGGAGGAGAGCAGTACTTC. As protein: CASSPTAQGGEQYF. Filled out from reference TRBV18 and TRBJ2-7, the complete variable domain reads NAGVMQNPRHLVRRRGQEARLRCSPMKGHSHVYWYRQLPEEGLKFMVYLQKENIIDESGMPKERFSAEFPKEGPSILRIQQVVRGDSAAYFCASSPTAQGGEQYFGPGTRLTVT.